The 16 T cell receptor beta chains in this list originate from one sample, sequenced in a study of T-cell memory formation after mild COVID-19. In TCRdb, the 5' RACE reads were re-called with MiXCR into one record per CDR3 protein. This repertoire shows 150,000 to 200,000 distinct CDR3 sequences, roughly 15% found once; its top ten account for 11% to 15%. What was sequenced was PBMCs or a T cell subset sorted from them (not recorded which). The receptors shown here come from an adult woman who had mild COVID-19 (a few samples of this study predate the infection). Cell type and time point are not known.

This rearrangement joins TRBV10-3 to TRBJ2-3; D not resolved. Trimming cost V 4 bases and J 4 bases, with 12 bases left between them. CDR1 is ENHRY and CDR2 is SYGVKD in the germline V gene. The CDR3 spans 14 residues. The CDR3 bases are TGTGCCATCAGTGGTGACCTCGGCCCAGATACGCAGTATTTT. Its protein product is CAISGDLGPDTQYF.

The chain combines TRBV12-3 or TRBV12-4 with TRBJ1-5; 7 nucleotides line up with TRBD1. J was trimmed by 4 bases and V by 4 bases; bases with no gene match: 1. The CDR3 covers 13 residues. The CDR3 DNA reads as TGTGCCAGCAGTTCGGGACAGAATCAGCCCCAGCATTTT. Amino acid sequence: CASSSGQNQPQHF.

This clonotype was counted many times. The chain's CDR3 is CASSLRDEQFF. The CDR3 coding sequence is TGTGCCAGCAGTTTAAGGGATGAGCAGTTCTTC. The rearrangement uses TRBV12-3 or TRBV12-4 and TRBJ2-1; D is unclear. This CDR3 is built from 11 residues. The germline V and J ends were trimmed by 2 bases and 8 bases, with 4 bases remaining between them.

A few counts support this clonotype. The chain combines TRBV29-1 with TRBJ1-2; TRBD1 aligns across 7 bases. The CDR3 covers 12 residues. V was clipped by 4 bases and J by 4 bases; unmatched bases: 3. CDR1 is SQVTM, CDR2 ANQGSEA, per germline. CDR3 sequence reads: CSVGDSIYGYTF. CDR3 nucleotides: TGCAGCGTTGGGGACAGCATCTATGGCTACACCTTC.

This clonotype was detected only a few times. This sequence joins TRBV7-9 and TRBJ2-1; 8 nucleotides align to TRBD2. The CDR3 length is 16 residues. Germline V lookup: CDR1 SEHNR, CDR2 FQNEAQ (reference sequence). J gave up 4 bases and V 6 bases, and 11 bases lay outside the gene matches. CDR3 sequence: CASRKSTSGLYNEQFF. CDR3 coding DNA: TGTGCCAGCAGAAAATCCACTAGCGGTCTTTACAATGAGCAGTTCTTC. Full variable domain (outside the CDR3, taken from reference TRBV7-9 and TRBJ2-1): DTGVSQNPRHKITKRGQNVTFRCDPISEHNRLYWYRQTLGQGPEFLTYFQNEAQLEKSRLLSDRFSAERPKGSFSTLEIQRTEQGDSAMYLCASRKSTSGLYNEQFFGPGTRLTVL.

This sequence joins TRBV5-1 and TRBJ2-5, with unresolved D. The V end was cut by 2 bases, the J end by 2 bases, with 10 bases between. Per the germline V gene, CDR1 is SGHRS and CDR2 is YFSETQ. CDR3 size: 14 residues. The CDR3 bases are TGCGCCAGCAGCTTCCAGTCCTTACAAGAGACCCAGTACTTC. It translates to CASSFQSLQETQYF.

The sample holds many counts of this clonotype. This rearrangement joins TRBV12-3 or TRBV12-4 to TRBJ2-5; 9 bases match TRBD1. V shed 2 bases, J shed 3 bases, and the junction held 7 bases outside the gene matches. CDR3 length: 16 amino acids. CDR3 nucleotides: TGTGCCAGCAGTTTAATGGGAACAGGGGGCGAAGAGACCCAGTACTTC. It yields the protein CASSLMGTGGEETQYF.

Here the CDR3 reads CASSQDRTVSGNTIYF. CDR3 nucleotide sequence: TGCGCCAGCAGCCAAGATCGAACAGTCTCTGGAAACACCATATATTTT. The chain joins TRBV4-3 to TRBJ1-3; D remains ambiguous. The CDR3 consists of 16 residues. The germline CDR1 and CDR2 sequences are LGHNA and YSLEER. V lost 0 bases, J lost 0 bases, and 9 bases lay in between.

This clonotype was observed at least ten times. The chain combines TRBV12-3 or TRBV12-4 with TRBJ1-5; D call uncertain. The CDR3 is made up of 13 amino acids. V gave up 8 bases and J gave up 3 bases, with 11 bases separating them. The CDR3 protein is CASAPGFNQPQHF. The CDR3 DNA reads as TGTGCCAGCGCACCGGGATTCAATCAGCCCCAGCATTTT.

Worth noting for this clonotype: In this CDR3 the conserved last residue, phenylalanine or tryptophan, is missing, so a read error is likely. The rearrangement uses TRBV7-3 and TRBJ1-1; D call uncertain. The V gene's germline CDR1 is SGHTA and CDR2 FQGTGA. The length of the CDR3 is 14 residues. With 1 base removed from V and 0 bases from J, the gap between germline ends came to 6 bases. The CDR3 region is CASSLRGLNTEAFL. CDR3 nucleotide sequence: TGTGCCAGCAGCTTAAGAGGGTTGAACACTGAAGCTTTCTTA.

This clonotype was observed a handful of times. The V gene is TRBV7-2, the J gene TRBJ2-7; unclear D gene. The ends were cut back, 3 bases at V and 5 bases at J, with 23 bases in the middle. Per the germline V gene, CDR1 is SGHTA and CDR2 is FQGNSA. The CDR3 length is 17 residues. CDR3 region: CASSLVFRVKAADEQYF. The CDR3 DNA sequence: TGTGCCAGCAGCTTGGTGTTCCGGGTTAAGGCCGCCGACGAGCAGTACTTC.

This clonotype was picked up many times. This chain uses TRBV25-1 with TRBJ1-4, with D unresolved. CDR3 size: 14 residues. In germline, CDR1 is MGHDK, CDR2 SYGVNS. The V gene lost 0 bases and the J gene lost 8 bases, with 10 bases spanning the gap. For the CDR3, the DNA is TGTGCCAGCAGTGAATATCGCCACCGGGAAAAACTGTTTTTT. This codes for CASSEYRHREKLFF.

There are many counts of this clonotype. V gene TRBV29-1 combines with J gene TRBJ2-1, with 8 bases that match TRBD1. With V trimmed by 1 base and J by 9 bases, 14 bases remained unmatched. The CDR3 spans 16 residues. Germline V gene data show CDR1 as SQVTM and CDR2 as ANQGSEA. CDR3 loop: CSVEGLATGETVEQFF. Written as DNA, the CDR3 is TGCAGCGTTGAAGGCTTGGCGACAGGGGAAACAGTTGAGCAGTTCTTC.

V gene TRBV12-3 or TRBV12-4 combines with J gene TRBJ2-7, with 11 bases fitting TRBD2. The CDR3 spans 14 residues. J was trimmed by 3 bases and V by 3 bases; bases with no gene match: 1. The CDR3 reads CASSFSGRDYEQYF. The CDR3 DNA follows: TGTGCCAGCAGTTTTAGCGGGAGGGACTACGAGCAGTACTTC.

The rearrangement links TRBV12-3 or TRBV12-4 to TRBJ2-7, with 7 positions matching TRBD2. V lost 5 bases to trimming and J lost 0 bases; unmatched junction nucleotides: 10. This CDR3 contains 16 residues. The CDR3 protein is CASSGGASGNSYEQYF. DNA for the CDR3: TGTGCCAGCAGTGGTGGGGCTAGCGGAAACTCCTACGAGCAGTACTTC.

The rearrangement links TRBV7-6 to TRBJ2-7; 10 bases match TRBD2. With V trimmed by 4 bases and J by 2 bases, 2 bases remained unmatched. The CDR3 loop spans 14 amino acids. Germline V gives CDR1 SGHVS, CDR2 FNYEAQ. CDR3 amino acids: CASSSLAGTYEQYF. As DNA, the CDR3 is TGTGCCAGCAGCTCACTAGCGGGGACCTACGAGCAGTACTTC.